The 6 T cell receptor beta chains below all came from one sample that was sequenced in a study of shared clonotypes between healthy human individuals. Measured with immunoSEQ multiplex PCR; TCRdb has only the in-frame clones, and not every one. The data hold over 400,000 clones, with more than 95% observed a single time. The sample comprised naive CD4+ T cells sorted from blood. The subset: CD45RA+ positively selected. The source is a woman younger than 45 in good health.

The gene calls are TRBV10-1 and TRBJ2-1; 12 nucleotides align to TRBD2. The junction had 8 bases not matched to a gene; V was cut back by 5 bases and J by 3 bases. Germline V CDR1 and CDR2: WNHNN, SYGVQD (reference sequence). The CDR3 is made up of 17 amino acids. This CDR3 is CASSPLAGGGFYNEQFF. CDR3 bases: TGCGCCAGCAGTCCACTAGCGGGAGGCGGCTTCTACAATGAGCAGTTCTTC.

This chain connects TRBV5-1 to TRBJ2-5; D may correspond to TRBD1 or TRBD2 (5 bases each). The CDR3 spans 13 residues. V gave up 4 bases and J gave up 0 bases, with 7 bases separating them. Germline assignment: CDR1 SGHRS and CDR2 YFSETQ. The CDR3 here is CASSPGHQETQYF. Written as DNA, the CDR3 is TGCGCCAGCAGCCCGGGACACCAAGAGACCCAGTACTTC.

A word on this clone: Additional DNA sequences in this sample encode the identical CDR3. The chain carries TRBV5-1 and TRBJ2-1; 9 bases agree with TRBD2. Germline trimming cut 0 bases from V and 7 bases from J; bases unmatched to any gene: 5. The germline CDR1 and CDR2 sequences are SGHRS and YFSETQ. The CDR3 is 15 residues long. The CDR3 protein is CASSLALAGVNEQFF. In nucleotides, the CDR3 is TGCGCCAGCAGCTTGGCGTTAGCGGGAGTGAATGAGCAGTTCTTC. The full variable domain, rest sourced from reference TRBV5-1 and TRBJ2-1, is KAGVTQTPRYLIKTRGQQVTLSCSPISGHRSVSWYQQTPGQGLQFLFEYFSETQRNKGNFPGRFSGRQFSNSRSEMNVSTLELGDSALYLCASSLALAGVNEQFFGPGTRLTVL.

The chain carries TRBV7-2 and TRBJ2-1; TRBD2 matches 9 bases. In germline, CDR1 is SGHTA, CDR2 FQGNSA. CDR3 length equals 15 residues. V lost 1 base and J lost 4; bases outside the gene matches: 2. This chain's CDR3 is CASSLGSGRYNEQFF. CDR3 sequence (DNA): TGTGCCAGCAGCTTAGGTAGCGGGAGATACAATGAGCAGTTCTTC.

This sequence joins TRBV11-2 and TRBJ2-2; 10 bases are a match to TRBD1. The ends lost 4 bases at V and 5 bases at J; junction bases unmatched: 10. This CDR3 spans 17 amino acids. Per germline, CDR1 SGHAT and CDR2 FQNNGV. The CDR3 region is CASSSPTGQGKTGELFF. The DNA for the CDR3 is TGTGCCAGCAGCTCACCTACGGGACAGGGGAAGACCGGGGAGCTGTTTTTT.

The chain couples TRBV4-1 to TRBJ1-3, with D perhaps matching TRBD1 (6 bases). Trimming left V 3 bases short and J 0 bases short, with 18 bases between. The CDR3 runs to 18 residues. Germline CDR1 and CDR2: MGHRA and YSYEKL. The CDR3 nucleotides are TGCGCCAGCAGCCACGGGAGGGGGACTTCGAGCTCTGGAAACACCATATATTTT. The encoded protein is CASSHGRGTSSSGNTIYF.